A single sample gave rise to the 7 T cell receptor beta chains below, sequenced in a study of T cell changes during pregnancy in multiple sclerosis (dated by TCRdb to the late 2010s). Receptors were amplified or captured by the immunoSEQ multiplex PCR assay. In TCRdb, the immuneACCESS table is reduced to in-frame sequences with V and J assigned. These tables do not hold every clone; where another copy was compared, an unresolved V gene accounts for under half, and the others remain unexplained. The sample records approximately 89,000 clones, just under 95% of which are singletons. The ten largest account for around 0.84% of the sample. The material sequenced was peripheral blood, taken in the third trimester of pregnancy. All receptors come from a female donor with multiple sclerosis, enrolled in a pregnancy study.

Only one count was recorded for this clone. The chain is built from TRBV30 and TRBJ1-2, with a weak D call TRBD1 (5 bases). CDR3 length: 16 residues. The V and J ends lost 0 bases and 7 bases respectively, with 21 bases between them. Germline CDR1 is GTSNPN and CDR2 is SVGIG (reference sequence). CDR3 DNA: TGTGCCTGGAGTGTAACAGGAGCGGGAAGAACTAGTGGCTACACCTTC. Translating it yields CAWSVTGAGRTSGYTF.

This clone occurred once. This sequence joins TRBV6-4 and TRBJ2-3; 8 bases align to TRBD1. This CDR3 has 14 amino acids. V gave up 3 bases and J gave up 1 base; unmatched junction bases: 0. The germline gives CDR1 MRHNA, CDR2 SNTAGT. The CDR3 nucleotides are TGTGCCAGCAGTGAGACAGGGGGCACAGATACGCAGTATTTT. This translates into CASSETGGTDTQYF.

The chain combines TRBV19 with TRBJ1-3, with D possibly TRBD1 on 5 matching bases. With 10 bases removed from V and 0 bases from J, the gap between germline ends came to 22 bases. CDR1 is LNHDA, CDR2 SQIVND, per germline (reference sequence). The CDR3 sequence is 17 residues long. CDR3 sequence: CAKTDSYRPHSGNTIYF. CDR3 coding DNA: TGTGCCAAGACCGATTCCTACAGGCCCCACTCTGGAAACACCATATATTTT.

The chain has TRBV14 and TRBJ2-2, with D unclear. Trimming cost V 1 base and J 4 bases, with 7 bases left between them. The CDR3 is 14 amino acids. Germline values: CDR1 SGHDN, CDR2 FVKESK. The CDR3 region is CASSQGSATGELFF. In DNA form, the CDR3 reads TGTGCCAGCAGCCAAGGCAGTGCCACCGGGGAGCTGTTTTTT.

J is TRBJ1-5 and V is TRBV19; possible D gene TRBD1, 5 bases. The germline gives CDR1 LNHDA, CDR2 SQIVND (reference sequence). The CDR3 covers 15 residues. V lost 11 bases, J lost 1 base, and 18 bases lay in between. The CDR3 sequence is CAVPPHRKSNQPQHF. Written as DNA, the CDR3 is TGTGCCGTCCCACCCCACAGGAAAAGCAATCAGCCCCAGCATTTT.

V is TRBV15 and J is TRBJ1-4, with D maybe TRBD1 (6 bases). This CDR3 region has 15 residues. Trimming shortened V by 8 bases and J by 5 bases, and 18 bases separated the two germline ends. The germline gives CDR1 LNHNV, CDR2 YYDKDF (reference sequence). CDR3 sequence (DNA): TGTGCCACCCAACGACAGGAAAGGGCCAATGAAAAACTGTTTTTT. Residues: CATQRQERANEKLFF.

The CDR3 is CASSPGDRLNTGELFF. The DNA of the CDR3 is TGTGCCAGCAGCCCAGGGGACAGGCTGAACACCGGGGAGCTGTTTTTT. The chain carries TRBV27 and TRBJ2-2; 8 nucleotides match TRBD1. The CDR3 consists of 16 residues. Unmatched junction bases numbered 7, after V lost 6 bases and J lost 1 base. Looked up from germline, CDR1 is MNHEY and CDR2 is SMNVEV (reference sequence).